Each of the 24 T cell receptor beta chains below was sequenced from the same sample in a study of cytomegalovirus exposure and HLA in healthy donors. Use of 60 Vbeta and 13 Jbeta primers characterized the PCR. Repertoires were generated with immunoSEQ multiplex PCR, while TCRdb's copy carries only in-frame clones and drops some. The table includes about 150,000 clones, around 75% detected once. Specimen: PBMCs. The receptors originated from a woman between 18 and 30 years old in good health and CMV-seronegative.

The chain employs TRBV2 and TRBJ1-2; D might be TRBD1 (6 bases). The CDR3 has 16 residues. The V end lost 6 bases, the J end lost 7 bases, and 24 bases lay between the germline ends. Germline-derived CDR1 and CDR2 are SNHLY and FYNNEI. CDR3 in amino acids: CASSDKHRDRNGGYTF. CDR3 coding DNA: TGTGCCAGCAGCGATAAGCACAGGGACCGCAACGGTGGCTACACCTTC.

The gene calls are TRBV7-9 and TRBJ2-7; D is perhaps TRBD2 (6 bases). This CDR3 has 14 residues. Trimming took off 4 bases at V and 1 base at J, with 11 bases between the two ends. Germline CDR1 is SEHNR and CDR2 is FQNEAQ (reference sequence). The CDR3 DNA sequence: TGTGCCAGCAGCTCCCCGGAGGGATCCTACGAGCAGTACTTC. The encoded protein is CASSSPEGSYEQYF.

The rearrangement links TRBV19 to TRBJ2-1, with TRBD2 matching 12 bases. This CDR3 contains 16 residues. The junction had 8 bases not matched to a gene; V was cut back by 5 bases and J by 6 bases. Germline V gene lookup returns CDR1 LNHDA and CDR2 SQIVND (reference sequence). CDR3 sequence: CASSSRTSGIRNEQFF. The CDR3 DNA sequence: TGTGCCAGTAGTTCCAGGACTAGCGGGATTCGCAATGAGCAGTTCTTC.

J is TRBJ1-1 and V is TRBV18; the D gene is possibly TRBD1 (5 bases). Per the germline V gene, CDR1 is KGHSH and CDR2 is LQKENI. The CDR3 sequence is 13 residues long. V lost 4 bases, J lost 5 bases, and 11 bases lay in between. The CDR3, as DNA: TGTGCCAGCTCACTCGCGGGGCGTACTGAAGCTTTCTTT. This translates into CASSLAGRTEAFF.

This chain connects TRBV18 to TRBJ1-5; D gene ambiguous. The V gene's germline CDR1 is KGHSH and CDR2 LQKENI. With 6 bases removed from V and 0 bases from J, the gap between germline ends came to 12 bases. The CDR3 covers 15 residues. CDR3 bases: TGTGCCAGCTCCCCGGGAGTGGATAGCAATCAGCCCCAGCATTTT. Protein: CASSPGVDSNQPQHF.

The V call is TRBV7-9, the J call TRBJ2-2; 7 bases line up with TRBD1. From germline, CDR1 is SEHNR and CDR2 FQNEAQ (reference sequence). The trim removed 5 bases at V and 6 bases at J, leaving 9 bases unmatched. The CDR3 sequence is 15 residues long. The CDR3 loop reads CASSPSGTAAGELFF. The DNA of the CDR3 is TGTGCCAGCAGCCCTTCCGGGACAGCGGCCGGGGAGCTGTTTTTT.

The genes are TRBV6-5 and TRBJ1-1; D is uncertain. This CDR3 contains 15 residues. The germline CDR1 and CDR2 sequences are MNHEY and SVGAGI. The ends were cut back, 4 bases at V and 3 bases at J, with 15 bases in the middle. In DNA form, the CDR3 reads TGTGCCAGCAGTTCCTCGGTGGAGGTGGACACTGAAGCTTTCTTT. Translating it yields CASSSSVEVDTEAFF.

The chain has TRBV28 and TRBJ2-7; tentative D call: TRBD2 (6 bases). The germline V gene has CDR1 MDHEN and CDR2 SYDVKM. The CDR3 has 13 residues. V was clipped by 7 bases and J by 2 bases, with 12 bases between them. CDR3 amino acids: CASTWGVTYEQYF. The CDR3, as DNA: TGTGCCAGCACATGGGGGGTAACCTACGAGCAGTACTTC.

This clone was observed a handful of times. The V and J genes are TRBV30 and TRBJ1-5; 10 bases line up with TRBD1. Germline values: CDR1 GTSNPN, CDR2 SVGIG (reference sequence). The J segment lost 2 bases and the V segment lost 3 bases, leaving 7 bases of the junction unmatched. This CDR3 contains 16 residues. The CDR3 DNA reads TGTGCCTGGAGGGGACAGGGGTACGGTGGCAATCAGCCCCAGCATTTT. Its protein is CAWRGQGYGGNQPQHF.

The V and J genes are TRBV5-6 and TRBJ2-5; 8 bases match TRBD2. V lost 1 base and J lost 5; bases outside the gene matches: 10. The CDR3 is made up of 16 amino acids. Germline values: CDR1 SGHDT, CDR2 YYEEEE. As DNA, the CDR3 is TGTGCCAGCAGCTTGTTTCCCAGCGGGGGTGGGGAGACCCAGTACTTC. This translates into CASSLFPSGGGETQYF.

The J gene is TRBJ1-2, the V gene TRBV5-4; maybe TRBD1 (6 bases). The CDR3 consists of 13 residues. Germline CDR1 is SGHNT and CDR2 is YYREEE (reference sequence). The V and J ends lost 1 base and 3 bases respectively, with 7 bases between them. The CDR3 DNA reads as TGTGCCAGCAGCTTGCAGGGGTACTATGGCTACACCTTC. Amino acids: CASSLQGYYGYTF.

The chain recombines TRBV29-1 with TRBJ1-1; weak D call: TRBD1 (5 bases). Germline V CDR1 and CDR2: SQVTM, ANQGSEA. The length of the CDR3 is 13 residues. The V gene lost 3 bases and the J gene lost 8 bases, with 16 bases spanning the gap. The CDR3 is CSVEKNRWGEAFF. The CDR3, as DNA: TGCAGCGTTGAGAAAAACAGGTGGGGCGAAGCTTTCTTT.

The chain employs TRBV7-2 and TRBJ2-3; D gene unclear. Germline CDR1 and CDR2: SGHTA and FQGNSA. The germline V and J ends were trimmed by 2 bases and 5 bases, with 11 bases remaining between them. This CDR3 has 14 amino acids. CDR3 loop: CASSLRVIKDTQYF. Here the CDR3 DNA reads TGTGCCAGCAGCTTACGGGTTATTAAAGATACGCAGTATTTT.

The rearrangement links TRBV18 to TRBJ2-7; 14 positions match TRBD2. CDR1 KGHSH and CDR2 LQKENI come from the germline V gene. The CDR3 has 18 amino acids. The V gene end was trimmed by 6 bases and the J gene end by 0 bases; junction bases not matched to a gene: 10. The CDR3 loop is CASSPGLAGVGGSYEQYV. DNA of the CDR3: TGTGCCAGCTCTCCGGGACTAGCGGGAGTGGGGGGCTCCTACGAGCAGTACGTC.

About this clone itself: In the same sample, other DNA sequences code for this CDR3. The V gene is TRBV19, the J gene TRBJ2-3; 7 nucleotides match TRBD1. The germline V gene has CDR1 LNHDA and CDR2 SQIVND (reference sequence). V shed 6 bases, J shed 0 bases, and the junction held 6 bases outside the gene matches. This CDR3 region has 15 residues. CDR3 DNA: TGTGCCAGTAGCAAGAGGGACAGTAGCACAGATACGCAGTATTTT. Amino acid sequence: CASSKRDSSTDTQYF.

The rearrangement joins TRBV27 to TRBJ1-1, with D possibly TRBD1 on 6 matching bases. The length of the CDR3 is 16 residues. Trimming took off 5 bases at V and 1 base at J, with 17 bases between the two ends. Germline CDR1 and CDR2: MNHEY and SMNVEV (reference sequence). The DNA for the CDR3 is TGTGCCAGCAGTAGTACACGCCGGGACAAGAACACTGAAGCTTTCTTT. Translating gives CASSSTRRDKNTEAFF.

The V and J genes are TRBV7-6 and TRBJ1-2; TRBD1 matches at 7 bases. The V segment lost 4 bases and the J segment 6 bases; nucleotides outside the gene matches: 8. This CDR3 is built from 14 residues. Germline V lookup: CDR1 SGHVS, CDR2 FNYEAQ. CDR3 bases: TGTGCCAGCAGCTCTGAGACAGGGTCCCATGGCTACACCTTC. Translated, it gives CASSSETGSHGYTF.

A single count supports this clone. As DNA, the CDR3 is TGCGCCAGCAGCCGAGGACAGGGCCCCTCTGGAAACACCATATATTTT. This sequence encodes CASSRGQGPSGNTIYF. The chain employs TRBV4-1 and TRBJ1-3, with TRBD1 identical over 8 bases. The CDR3 runs to 16 residues. Trimming cost V 4 bases and J 0 bases; bases outside gene matches: 5. CDR1 is MGHRA, CDR2 YSYEKL, per germline.

The V gene is TRBV7-2, the J gene TRBJ2-7; D is perhaps TRBD2 (6 bases). Germline CDR1 reads SGHTA; CDR2 reads FQGNSA. Trimming shortened V by 3 bases and J by 0 bases, and 12 bases separated the two germline ends. The CDR3 has 15 amino acids. The CDR3 bases are TGTGCCAGCAGCTTGGGGAGGTTAAGCTCCTACGAGCAGTACTTC. It encodes CASSLGRLSSYEQYF.

The J gene is TRBJ2-7, the V gene TRBV28; D not resolved. With 1 base removed from V and 3 bases from J, the gap between germline ends came to 10 bases. Germline V gives CDR1 MDHEN, CDR2 SYDVKM. The CDR3 is 14 residues long. The CDR3 here is CASSLSATFYEQYF. CDR3 nucleotides: TGTGCCAGCAGTTTATCCGCGACATTCTACGAGCAGTACTTC.

The chain combines TRBV5-6 with TRBJ2-1, with a possible D match to TRBD2 (5 bases). Germline CDR1 and CDR2: SGHDT and YYEEEE. Trimming left V 4 bases short and J 1 base short, with 15 bases between. The CDR3 sequence is 16 residues long. CDR3 protein: CASSPRGSRSYNEQFF. Written as DNA, the CDR3 is TGTGCCAGCAGCCCCCGAGGGTCCAGATCCTACAATGAGCAGTTCTTC. The full variable domain, rest sourced from reference TRBV5-6 and TRBJ2-1, is DAGVTQSPTHLIKTRGQQVTLRCSPKSGHDTVSWYQQALGQGPQFIFQYYEEEERQRGNFPDRFSGHQFPNYSSELNVNALLLGDSALYLCASSPRGSRSYNEQFFGPGTRLTVL.

The CDR3 coding sequence is TGTGCCAGCAGCGTGACAGGGGCAAAGGGGTACGAGCAGTACTTC. Encoded protein: CASSVTGAKGYEQYF. The rearrangement joins TRBV28 to TRBJ2-7; 8 positions agree with TRBD1. Germline values: CDR1 MDHEN, CDR2 SYDVKM. With 6 bases clipped from V and 4 bases from J, the junction kept 11 bases outside the gene matches. The CDR3 loop spans 15 amino acids.

This chain uses TRBV5-1 with TRBJ2-3, with D possibly TRBD2 on 6 matching bases. The V and J ends lost 2 bases and 3 bases respectively, with 10 bases between them. The length of the CDR3 is 14 residues. Germline CDR1 and CDR2: SGHRS and YFSETQ. The CDR3 here is CASSLPGVTDTQYF. The CDR3 DNA is TGCGCCAGCAGCTTACCGGGGGTTACAGATACGCAGTATTTT.

This chain uses TRBV25-1 with TRBJ2-3; D unclear. The V end lost 0 bases, the J end lost 1 base, and 5 bases lay between the germline ends. This CDR3 contains 14 residues. Germline V gene data show CDR1 as MGHDK and CDR2 as SYGVNS. CDR3 coding DNA: TGTGCCAGCAGTGAATATTTCGGCACAGATACGCAGTATTTT. Translation gives CASSEYFGTDTQYF.